This TCR beta chain derives from a study of blood T cell repertoires in COVID-19. The assay was immunoSEQ multiplex PCR, and TCRdb's table has in-frame clones only and misses some. The sample carries about 89,000 clones, 65% to 85% recorded once. CDR1 and CDR2 (germline): MNHEY, SVGAGI. This CDR3 is built from 14 residues. Trimming at V came to 7 bases and at J to 10 bases, leaving 7 bases not matched to a gene. This chain uses TRBV6-5 with TRBJ1-4, with 12 bases matching TRBD1. This clonotype was sampled from a man between 65 and 85 years old with COVID-19, enrolled during active disease. Sample: peripheral blood. CDR3 bases: TGTGCCAGCACCTCCGGGACAGGGGGCGGAAAACTGTTTTTT. This codes for CASTSGTGGGKLFF.